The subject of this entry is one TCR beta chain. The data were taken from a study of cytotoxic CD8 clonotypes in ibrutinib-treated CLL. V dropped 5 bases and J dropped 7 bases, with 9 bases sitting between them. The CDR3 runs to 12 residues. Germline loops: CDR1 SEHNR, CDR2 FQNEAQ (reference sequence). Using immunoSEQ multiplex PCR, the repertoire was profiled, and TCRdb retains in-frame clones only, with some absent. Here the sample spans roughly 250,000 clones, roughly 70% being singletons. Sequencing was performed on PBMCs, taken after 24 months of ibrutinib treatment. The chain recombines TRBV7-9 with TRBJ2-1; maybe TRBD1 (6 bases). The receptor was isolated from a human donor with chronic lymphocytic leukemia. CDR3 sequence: CASSLGQNEQFF. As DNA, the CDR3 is TGTGCCAGCAGCCTAGGACAGAATGAGCAGTTCTTC.